This T cell receptor (beta chain) is from a study of blood T cells in healthy people across ages. Study-wide findings and caveats: Versus aged donors, long-lived donors had higher diversity and more naive CD4+ cells.

Next came a second PCR, run for about 6 to 11 cycles, which used a sample-barcoded 5' primer along with a J-beta primer mix. Each cDNA molecule received a tag from a template-switch adaptor that had 12 random nucleotides. In TCRdb, the 5' RACE reads were re-called with MiXCR into one record per CDR3 protein. The sample lists 1.4 million or so distinct CDR3 sequences, 35% to 45% seen once, with around 4% in the top ten. Total RNA amounts of at least 6 micrograms were extracted per sample. Of note for this clonotype: Its antigen is currently unknown.

Deletions cut 6 bases from V and 8 bases from J, with 10 bases between. The germline gives CDR1 MGHDK, CDR2 SYGVNS. The CDR3 contains 12 residues. This chain links TRBV25-1 with TRBJ1-4; no clear D. The TCR sequence derives from a woman aged 18-30 years in good health. Source material: blood. The DNA for the CDR3 is TGTGCCAGCAGGGTGGCAGGAGAAAAACTGTTTTTT. Its protein is CASRVAGEKLFF. Looking up the rest from reference TRBV25-1 and TRBJ1-4 gives the full variable domain: EADIYQTPRYLVIGTGKKITLECSQTMGHDKMYWYQQDPGMELHLIHYSYGVNSTEKGDLSSESTVSRIRTEHFPLTLESARPSHTSQYLCASRVAGEKLFFGSGTQLSVL.